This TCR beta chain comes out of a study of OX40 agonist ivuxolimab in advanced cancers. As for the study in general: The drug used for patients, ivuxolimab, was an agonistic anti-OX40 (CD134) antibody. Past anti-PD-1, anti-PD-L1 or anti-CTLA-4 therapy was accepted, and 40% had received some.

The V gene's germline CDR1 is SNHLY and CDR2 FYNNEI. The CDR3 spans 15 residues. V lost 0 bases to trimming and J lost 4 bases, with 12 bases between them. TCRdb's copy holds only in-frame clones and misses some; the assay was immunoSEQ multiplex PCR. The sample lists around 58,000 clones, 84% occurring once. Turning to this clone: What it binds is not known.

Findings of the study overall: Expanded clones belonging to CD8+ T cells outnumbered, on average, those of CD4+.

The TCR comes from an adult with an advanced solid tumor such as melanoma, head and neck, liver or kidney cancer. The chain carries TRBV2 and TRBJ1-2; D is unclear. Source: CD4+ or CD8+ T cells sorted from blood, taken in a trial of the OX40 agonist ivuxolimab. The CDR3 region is CASSEATGPAYGYTF. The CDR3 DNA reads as TGTGCCAGCAGTGAAGCCACGGGCCCGGCCTATGGCTACACCTTC.